These T cell receptor beta chains were read from a single sample in a study of T cell repertoires in cytomegalovirus infection. Each CDR3 protein gets one entry after TCRdb re-called the reads with MiXCR. The sample has about 97,000 distinct CDR3 sequences, about 15% seen once. The sample was PBMCs. These receptors all stem from a human donor in good health (CMV status not recorded). Some clones in this sample may be carry-over from other donors' samples. CDR3s include the opening cysteine and the closing phenylalanine or tryptophan. A D gene is named only where the DNA matches it firmly. Only part of the rows carry a size: once, few, many, or a class if the clone is expanded.

size	J	D	V	length	DNA	CDR3
.	TRBJ2-7	.	TRBV25-1	14	TGTGCCAGCAGTGAGTCAGGGGACCGCTACGAGCAGTACTTC	CASSESGDRYEQYF
many	TRBJ1-6	.	TRBV7-2	11	TGTGCCAGCAGCTTAGCCGGCACCCTCCACTTT	CASSLAGTLHF
many	TRBJ1-2	.	TRBV7-2	15	TGTGCCAGCAGCTTAGAGGCGGTAGGGTCCTATGGCTACACCTTC	CASSLEAVGSYGYTF
many	TRBJ2-7	.	TRBV6-2/TRBV6-3	13	TGTGCCAGCAGTTCCGGTTTCTCCTACGAGCAGTACTTC	CASSSGFSYEQYF
.	TRBJ2-5	.	TRBV20-1	14	TGCAGTGGATTGACAGCGGCCCGCCCGGAGACCCAGTACTTC	CSGLTAARPETQYF
few	TRBJ2-1	TRBD2	TRBV28	20	TGTGCCAGCAGGTTCCCAGTCGGGCGGGGCAGCGGGGGGGGTGTCAGTGAGCAGTTCTTC	CASRFPVGRGSGGGVSEQFF
.	TRBJ2-7	TRBD1	TRBV28	14	TGTGCCAGCAGGGGTTCGACAGGGCCCTACGAGCAGTACTTC	CASRGSTGPYEQYF
many	TRBJ1-3	.	TRBV12-3/TRBV12-4	14	TGTGCCAGCACAGGAGGGGGACTTGGAAACACCATATATTTT	CASTGGGLGNTIYF
many	TRBJ1-2	.	TRBV7-2	13	TGTGCCAGCAGCTTAGCGGCAGGGGAAGGCTACACCTTC	CASSLAAGEGYTF
.	TRBJ2-3	TRBD2	TRBV6-8	15	TGTGCCAGCAGAAATGGGAGGGACGGCACAGATACGCAGTATTTT	CASRNGRDGTDTQYF
few	TRBJ1-5	.	TRBV6-2/TRBV6-3	18	TGTGCCAGCAGTTCTCCTTCGCTCCTAATTGCTGGCAATCAGCCCCAGCATTTT	CASSSPSLLIAGNQPQHF
few	TRBJ2-1	TRBD2	TRBV18	15	TGTGCCAGCTCACCATTAGCGGGACTCTACAATGAGCAGTTCTTC	CASSPLAGLYNEQFF
many	TRBJ2-1	TRBD1	TRBV7-2	14	TGTGCCAGCCTCGCGGACAGGACTTACAATGAGCAGTTCTTC	CASLADRTYNEQFF
few	TRBJ2-1	TRBD1	TRBV5-4	14	TGTGCCAGCAGCGCGGACAGGGGAACGAATGAGCAGTTCTTC	CASSADRGTNEQFF
many	TRBJ1-5	.	TRBV7-2	15	TGTGCCAGCAGCTTAGACAGGTATAGCAATCAGCCCCAGCATTTT	CASSLDRYSNQPQHF
few	TRBJ2-1	TRBD2	TRBV7-6	17	TGTGCCAGCAGCCCACCCAACGGACTAGCGGGGAACAATGAGCAGTTCTTC	CASSPPNGLAGNNEQFF
.	TRBJ1-1	.	TRBV25-1	13	TGTGCCAGCACTTCACAGGTGGGCTCTGAAGCTTTCTTT	CASTSQVGSEAFF
once	TRBJ1-2	TRBD1	TRBV28	17	TGTGCCAGCAGTTTTGAGGGTTTGGGACAGGGCGCCGTTGGCTACACCTTC	CASSFEGLGQGAVGYTF
.	TRBJ1-2	TRBD1	TRBV6-1	14	TGTGCCAGCAGGGGACAGGGGGCCTACTATGGCTACACCTTC	CASRGQGAYYGYTF
.	TRBJ2-3	.	TRBV2	20	TGTGCCAGCAGTGAAAGGGTGACAGGGACTATTAGGGTCGCTCTTGATACGCAGTATTTT	CASSERVTGTIRVALDTQYF
many	TRBJ2-7	.	TRBV7-3	15	TGTGCCAGCAGCTCCTCGGGACCGCATGGGGAGGAGCAGTACTTC	CASSSSGPHGEEQYF
many	TRBJ1-1	.	TRBV7-2	15	TGTGCCAGCAGCTACAGAGCCAATGATGGCACTGAAGCTTTCTTT	CASSYRANDGTEAFF
many	TRBJ2-3	TRBD2	TRBV2	15	TGTGCCAGCAGTGAAGAAGGCGGGGGTTCCGATACGCAGTATTTT	CASSEEGGGSDTQYF
few	TRBJ2-2	.	TRBV7-3	14	TGTGCCAGCAGCCTACAGGGCAGCACCGGGGAGCTGTTTTTT	CASSLQGSTGELFF
.	TRBJ1-4	.	TRBV7-2	16	TGTGCCAGCAGCTTAGGGGTTATGGGGGGGCGCGAAAAACTGTTTTTT	CASSLGVMGGREKLFF
few	TRBJ1-1	.	TRBV12-3/TRBV12-4	13	TGTGCCAGCAGTTCAGATACGGGCACTGAAGCTTTCTTT	CASSSDTGTEAFF
.	TRBJ2-2	.	TRBV7-2	15	TGTGCCAGCAGCTCCTCCGGGGAGGTTACCGGGGAGCTGTTTTTT	CASSSSGEVTGELFF
many	TRBJ2-3	TRBD2	TRBV5-6	14	TGTGCCAGCAGCTTGCCCCTAGCGGCAGATACGCAGTATTTT	CASSLPLAADTQYF
few	TRBJ1-5	.	TRBV10-3	13	TGTGCCATCAGTGTTGAAAGGGATCAGCCCCAGCATTTT	CAISVERDQPQHF
many	TRBJ2-2	.	TRBV19	16	TGTGCCAGTAGTGCGCGGACGGCCGCGAACACCGGGGAGCTGTTTTTT	CASSARTAANTGELFF
many	TRBJ1-5	.	TRBV2	15	TGTGCCTGCCACAGGGCGGGAGTTGCGGATCAGCCCCAGCATTTT	CACHRAGVADQPQHF
few	TRBJ2-3	TRBD2	TRBV20-1	14	TGCAGTGCTAGTACTAGCGGGGTCACAGATACGCAGTATTTT	CSASTSGVTDTQYF
few	TRBJ2-7	.	TRBV7-9	12	TGTGCCAGCAGCTCCCACAGGGATAAGCAGTACTTC	CASSSHRDKQYF
few	TRBJ2-5	.	TRBV28	13	TGTGCCATCTCGGGCCCCCACGGAGAGACCCAGTACTTC	CAISGPHGETQYF
few	TRBJ2-7	.	TRBV12-3/TRBV12-4	12	TGTGCCAGCAGTCCCTCTACCCCCGAGCAGTACTTC	CASSPSTPEQYF
many	TRBJ2-3	.	TRBV7-2	13	TGTGCCAGCACCGCCTTGGGGGCAGATACGCAGTATTTT	CASTALGADTQYF
.	TRBJ2-2	.	TRBV12-3/TRBV12-4	12	TGTGCCAGCAGTCTTGGGGGCGGGGAGCTGTTTTTT	CASSLGGGELFF
.	TRBJ2-1	.	TRBV20-1	18	TGCAGTGCTAGAGATCTTCGAAGTGATGGGGCCTCCTACAATGAGCAGTTCTTC	CSARDLRSDGASYNEQFF
few	TRBJ2-3	TRBD1	TRBV11-2	18	TGTGCCAGCAGCGAGTACCCCGGGACAGCGGAGAGAACAGATACGCAGTATTTT	CASSEYPGTAERTDTQYF
many	TRBJ2-7	.	TRBV2	11	TGTGCCAGCAGTGGCTCCTACGAGCAGTACTTC	CASSGSYEQYF
.	TRBJ2-5	.	TRBV2	14	TGTGCCAGCAGTGAGGAGACAGCGCAAGAGACCCAGTACTTC	CASSEETAQETQYF
.	TRBJ1-6	.	TRBV5-1	16	TGCGCCAGCAGCTTGACGGGGACGGGCTATAATTCACCCCTCCACTTT	CASSLTGTGYNSPLHF
.	TRBJ1-2	TRBD1	TRBV7-3	13	TGTGCCAGCAGCCCCACAGGGGGTTATGGCTACACCTTC	CASSPTGGYGYTF
.	TRBJ2-2	.	TRBV28	17	TGTGCCAGCAATCCGCCCTCAGGGGTTAAACGCACCGGGGAGCTGTTTTTT	CASNPPSGVKRTGELFF
.	TRBJ1-1	.	TRBV20-1	11	TGCAGCGCTGCCGAGAACACTGAAGCTTTCTTT	CSAAENTEAFF
.	TRBJ1-2	TRBD1	TRBV6-6	16	TGTGCCAGCATGATCCGGGACAGGGGGCCTGGCTATGACTACACCTTC	CASMIRDRGPGYDYTF
few	TRBJ1-5	.	TRBV28	14	TGTGCCAGCAGTCCCCGACAGGTCGGGCAGCCCCAGCATTTT	CASSPRQVGQPQHF
.	TRBJ1-1	.	TRBV6-2/TRBV6-3	12	TGTGCCAGCAGCCGGAGCGACACTGAAGCTTTCTTT	CASSRSDTEAFF
.	TRBJ2-7	TRBD1	TRBV9	16	TGTGCCAGCAGCCGTCGGGGGGACAGGGTGTCGGGCGAGCAGTACTTC	CASSRRGDRVSGEQYF
.	TRBJ2-1	TRBD1	TRBV20-1	18	TGCAGTGCTAGAGATCTTCGAAGTGAGGGGGCCTCCTACAATGAGCAGTTCTTC	CSARDLRSEGASYNEQFF
few	TRBJ2-7	.	TRBV7-6	14	TGTGCCAGCAGCTCAGTAGGGGAGCCTTACGAGCAGTACTTC	CASSSVGEPYEQYF
few	TRBJ2-5	.	TRBV29-1	10	TGCAGCGTTGCTAGGGAGACCCAGTACTTC	CSVARETQYF
.	TRBJ2-2	.	TRBV19	14	TGTGCCAGTAGGATGGGGGAGAGCACCGGGGAGCTGTTTTTT	CASRMGESTGELFF
few	TRBJ2-5	.	TRBV20-1	13	TGCAGTGCCGTCCCGGGAGTCCAAGAGACCCAGTACTTC	CSAVPGVQETQYF
few	TRBJ2-3	.	TRBV5-4	15	TGTGCCAGCAGCTTGCCGGGGGCTTCATCAGATACGCAGTATTTT	CASSLPGASSDTQYF
.	TRBJ2-7	TRBD1	TRBV5-6	15	TGTGCCAGCAGCTTCTTGACCGGGACAGCCTACGAGCAGTACTTC	CASSFLTGTAYEQYF